This paragraph reports one TCR beta chain. This specimen comes from a study of T cell changes during pregnancy in multiple sclerosis. Sequenced by immunoSEQ multiplex PCR; TCRdb stores in-frame clones only, minus some. The sample carries 50,000 to 65,000 clones, approximately 90% recorded once. In germline, CDR1 is GTSNPN, CDR2 SVGIG (reference sequence). V was cut by 0 bases and J by 1 base, with 12 bases left in between. The CDR3 has 15 amino acids. The sample was peripheral blood, taken after pregnancy. The receptor was derived from a female donor with multiple sclerosis, enrolled in a pregnancy study. The chain links TRBV30 to TRBJ2-5, with a possible D match to TRBD2 (7 bases). CDR3 DNA sequence: TGTGCCTGGAGTGTTTGGGGGGGCTTCCAAGAGACCCAGTACTTC. Encoded protein: CAWSVWGGFQETQYF.